This T cell receptor beta chain came from a study of blood T cell repertoires in COVID-19. Study information: Recovery among Cohort 3 donors was established by two negative PCRs, clearance, or symptom resolution.

Here immunoSEQ multiplex PCR was the method, and the copy in TCRdb shows in-frame clones only, minus some. The data hold under 150,000 clones, with 75% to 90% observed a single time. Comment on this clone: Mismatch with germline at one junction end may stem from a read error.

The V gene's germline CDR1 is GTSNPN and CDR2 SVGIG (reference sequence). The CDR3 spans 15 residues. The rearrangement links TRBV30 to TRBJ1-4; D is possibly TRBD1 (5 bases). The clonotype was recovered from a middle-aged man in a cohort exposed to, infected with or recovered from COVID-19 (not recorded which). Sequencing was done on a sample of PBMCs or T cells enriched from blood (not recorded which). DNA of the CDR3: TGTGCCTGGAACCATCCCTTGGGGACTAAGGAAAAACTGTTTTTT. It translates to CAWNHPLGTKEKLFF.